Many counts were recorded for the clone carrying this T cell receptor beta chain. Antigen specificity is unknown. The data are from a study of T cells in Graves' hyperthyroidism and ophthalmopathy. Newly diagnosed patients aged 18 to 65 had hyperthyroidism of under 2 months' duration. Study observations and caveats: Blood also showed most of the thyroid clonotypes that were expanded above 0.001.

V trimming: 7 bases; J trimming: 0 bases; junction bases outside the gene matches: 3. The CDR3 has 14 residues. Germline V gene sequence: CDR1 MNHEY, CDR2 SVGAGI. There were TCR beta CDR3 regions amplified from RNA transcripts. Initially, a first-round RT-PCR of the TCR CDR3 employed the HTBI primer set. In TCRdb, the multiplex PCR reads were re-called with MiXCR into one record per CDR3 protein. The table shows 530,000 or so distinct CDR3 sequences, with more than 45% occurring only once. Input material: peripheral blood or thyroid tissue (not recorded which). This chain connects TRBV6-5 to TRBJ1-2, with 9 bases lining up with TRBD1. This clonotype was sampled from a woman aged 18-29 years with Graves' hyperthyroidism. The CDR3 nucleotides read TGTGCCAGCAACCGACAGGGGGCTAACTATGGCTACACCTTC. Its translation: CASNRQGANYGYTF.